The 27 T cell receptor beta chains below come from one sample, sequenced in a study of cytomegalovirus exposure and HLA in healthy donors. Primers: 60 Vbeta forward and 13 Jbeta reverse. The data were produced by immunoSEQ multiplex PCR, yet TCRdb's version contains in-frame clones alone and is incomplete. The sample records approximately 170,000 clones, about 80% being singletons. The sample was PBMCs. The receptors were gathered from a man aged 18 to 30 in good health and CMV-seropositive.

V and J are TRBV6-6 and TRBJ1-3, with a tentative D call TRBD1 (5 bases). Germline-derived CDR1 and CDR2 are MNHNY and SVGAGI (reference sequence). The CDR3 has 13 residues. Trimming removed 6 bases from V and 0 bases from J, with 6 bases in between. The CDR3 reads CASRGGSGNTIYF. CDR3 DNA sequence: TGTGCCAGCAGGGGGGGCTCTGGAAACACCATATATTTT.

This chain links TRBV27 with TRBJ2-5; TRBD2 might be the D (5 bases). V gave up 8 bases and J gave up 5 bases, with 15 bases separating them. The V gene's germline CDR1 is MNHEY and CDR2 SMNVEV (reference sequence). The CDR3 length is 13 residues. CDR3 protein: CASRGIFPETQYF. As DNA, the CDR3 is TGTGCCAGCCGGGGTATCTTTCCGGAGACCCAGTACTTC.

In this sample, this clone turned up once. The V gene is TRBV7-9, the J gene TRBJ1-1; no clear D gene. V lost 0 bases, J lost 5 bases, and 7 bases lay in between. This CDR3 comprises 13 residues. Per the germline V gene, CDR1 is SEHNR and CDR2 is FQNEAQ (reference sequence). For the CDR3, the DNA is TGTGCCAGCAGCTTAGCGACGGGGACTGAAGCTTTCTTT. This encodes CASSLATGTEAFF.

The V call is TRBV29-1, the J call TRBJ1-4, with D perhaps TRBD1 (5 bases). Germline CDR1 is SQVTM and CDR2 is ANQGSEA. The CDR3 contains 13 residues. V was clipped by 7 bases and J by 0 bases, with 9 bases between them. Here the CDR3 reads CSGQGPTNEKLFF. CDR3 nucleotides: TGCAGCGGCCAGGGTCCAACTAATGAAAAACTGTTTTTT.

The CDR3 sequence is CATSRERPTRGEKLFF. For the CDR3, the DNA is TGTGCCACCAGCAGAGAGCGGCCGACCCGGGGAGAAAAACTGTTTTTT. The chain employs TRBV15 and TRBJ1-4; no clear D. Per germline, CDR1 LNHNV and CDR2 YYDKDF (reference sequence). V was pared by 0 bases and J by 8 bases, with 16 bases between. This CDR3 contains 16 residues.

V is TRBV19 and J is TRBJ1-1; possible D gene TRBD1, 5 bases. The CDR3 is 15 amino acids. CDR1 is LNHDA and CDR2 is SQIVND in the germline V gene (reference sequence). Trimming stripped 5 bases from V and 0 bases from J, with 13 bases between. The CDR3 coding sequence is TGTGCCAGTAGTCCGAACCAACAGGTGAACACTGAAGCTTTCTTT. It translates to CASSPNQQVNTEAFF.

Of note for this clone: The identical CDR3 is also encoded by other nucleotide sequences in the sample. The chain uses TRBV6-5 and TRBJ1-2; a possible D gene is TRBD1 (5 bases). Germline CDR1 reads MNHEY; CDR2 reads SVGAGI. This CDR3 has 14 amino acids. Between the trimmed V and J ends, which lost 6 bases and 7 bases, there was a span of 18 bases. The CDR3 nucleotides read TGTGCCAGCAGCCCTCAGGGCGGGGGAGGTGGCTACACCTTC. It specifies CASSPQGGGGGYTF.

The chain carries TRBV11-2 and TRBJ2-1; D call uncertain. The CDR3 consists of 11 residues. V was cut by 4 bases and J by 13 bases, with 11 bases left in between. Germline V gene lookup returns CDR1 SGHAT and CDR2 FQNNGV. DNA of the CDR3: TGTGCCAGCAGCTCTGGGCCCCGACAGTTCTTC. As protein: CASSSGPRQFF.

The CDR3 DNA follows: TGTGCCAGCAGCCGGGACAGGGGATGGCCTGAAGCTTTCTTT. This encodes CASSRDRGWPEAFF. The J gene is TRBJ1-1, the V gene TRBV11-1; 10 bases fit TRBD1. After removal of 5 bases from V and 6 bases from J, the junction contained 6 bases not matched to a gene. The CDR3 length is 14 residues. Germline assignment: CDR1 SGHAT and CDR2 FQDESV (reference sequence).

The chain links TRBV11-2 to TRBJ2-1, with 10 bases aligning to TRBD2. CDR1 and CDR2 (germline): SGHAT, FQNNGV. After removal of 3 bases from V and 3 bases from J, the junction contained 2 bases not matched to a gene. The CDR3 is 15 residues long. The CDR3 DNA reads TGTGCCAGCAGCTTCCTAGCGGGAGTCTACAATGAGCAGTTCTTC. Translated: CASSFLAGVYNEQFF.

The CDR3 is CASSLYRGSLEKLFF. The CDR3 nucleotides are TGTGCCAGCAGTTTATACAGGGGGTCTCTAGAAAAACTGTTTTTT. The chain recombines TRBV6-5 with TRBJ1-4, with 8 bases aligning to TRBD1. Germline V gene sequence: CDR1 MNHEY, CDR2 SVGAGI. CDR3 length: 15 residues. V lost 4 bases and J lost 8; bases outside the gene matches: 9.

This clone has only one observation. The rearrangement joins TRBV9 to TRBJ2-2, with a tentative D call TRBD2 (6 bases). Trimming shortened V by 0 bases and J by 6 bases, and 9 bases separated the two germline ends. The germline V gene encodes CDR1 SGDLS and CDR2 YYNGEE. The CDR3 length is 14 residues. The CDR3 loop reads CASSVVGGPGELFF. The CDR3 coding sequence is TGTGCCAGCAGCGTAGTCGGAGGGCCCGGGGAGCTGTTTTTT.

DNA for the CDR3: TGCGCCAGCAGCCAAGATATTGGACTAGCGGGGGGGGCCTACGAGCAGTACTTC. Amino acid sequence: CASSQDIGLAGGAYEQYF. This chain connects TRBV4-3 to TRBJ2-7, with 15 bases fitting TRBD2. The CDR3 sequence is 18 residues long. Germline V CDR1 and CDR2: LGHNA, YSLEER. The V segment lost 0 bases and the J segment 2 bases; nucleotides outside the gene matches: 5.

The V call is TRBV5-1, the J call TRBJ2-3; D is perhaps TRBD1 (6 bases). Trimming shortened V by 0 bases and J by 3 bases, and 11 bases separated the two germline ends. This CDR3 spans 15 amino acids. Germline loops: CDR1 SGHRS, CDR2 YFSETQ. The CDR3 protein is CASSLGARGTDTQYF. CDR3 in DNA: TGCGCCAGCAGCTTGGGGGCGAGGGGGACAGATACGCAGTATTTT.

This clone came up once. The CDR3 region has the DNA TGCAGCGGTGGACAGCACTATGGCTACACCTTC. Translation: CSGGQHYGYTF. V usage is TRBV29-1 and J usage is TRBJ1-2, with D maybe TRBD1 (6 bases). Trimming stripped 7 bases from V and 3 bases from J, with 9 bases between. This CDR3 contains 11 residues. Germline CDR1 and CDR2: SQVTM and ANQGSEA.

The table lists this clone with a few counts. The chain uses TRBV7-2 and TRBJ1-1, with D unclear. CDR1 is SGHTA and CDR2 is FQGNSA in the germline V gene. This CDR3 contains 14 residues. The V gene lost 4 bases and the J gene lost 3 bases, with 12 bases spanning the gap. In nucleotides, the CDR3 is TGTGCCAGCAGCTGGAGGTCCGGCGACACTGAAGCTTTCTTT. Protein sequence: CASSWRSGDTEAFF.

The chain links TRBV6-5 to TRBJ1-2; TRBD1 aligns across 8 bases. Trimming cost V 0 bases and J 7 bases; bases outside gene matches: 7. CDR1 is MNHEY and CDR2 is SVGAGI in the germline V gene. CDR3 length: 15 amino acids. CDR3 in DNA: TGTGCCAGCAGTTACTCGAGGACAGGGCTCCTTGGCTACACCTTC. Its protein is CASSYSRTGLLGYTF.

The CDR3 DNA reads as TGTGCCAGCAGTGCGACAGGGGGCGCTGGAAACACCATATATTTT. Protein: CASSATGGAGNTIYF. The chain uses TRBV25-1 and TRBJ1-3, with 10 bases lining up with TRBD1. J was trimmed by 2 bases and V by 4 bases; bases with no gene match: 2. The germline CDR1 and CDR2 sequences are MGHDK and SYGVNS. The CDR3 is 15 residues long.

The V gene is TRBV5-1, the J gene TRBJ1-1, with 8 bases fitting TRBD1. Germline CDR1 SGHRS, CDR2 YFSETQ. Germline trimming cut 7 bases from V and 0 bases from J; bases unmatched to any gene: 5. CDR3 size: 14 residues. CDR3: CASYGTGLNTEAFF. The CDR3 DNA reads TGCGCCAGCTACGGGACAGGACTGAACACTGAAGCTTTCTTT. The full variable domain, completed using reference TRBV5-1 and TRBJ1-1, is KAGVTQTPRYLIKTRGQQVTLSCSPISGHRSVSWYQQTPGQGLQFLFEYFSETQRNKGNFPGRFSGRQFSNSRSEMNVSTLELGDSALYLCASYGTGLNTEAFFGQGTRLTVV.

The chain recombines TRBV2 with TRBJ1-1; D is undetermined. Germline-derived CDR1 and CDR2 are SNHLY and FYNNEI. CDR3 size: 12 residues. V was trimmed by 6 bases and J by 7 bases, leaving 12 bases between them. The CDR3 reads CASSMRVREAFF. The CDR3 DNA reads TGTGCCAGCAGCATGAGGGTGCGTGAAGCTTTCTTT.

V and J are TRBV2 and TRBJ2-5, with TRBD1 identical over 9 bases. TRBJ2-7 matches the DNA end more closely, so the J call is doubtful. This CDR3 is built from 16 residues. Per germline, CDR1 SNHLY and CDR2 FYNNEI. The chain's CDR3 is CASFQRPGQGPYEQYF. CDR3 coding DNA: TGTGCCAGCTTTCAACGACCGGGACAGGGCCCCTACGAGCAGTACTTC.

The chain carries TRBV5-1 and TRBJ1-4; maybe TRBD1 (6 bases). The CDR3 contains 15 residues. The V end lost 0 bases, the J end lost 4 bases, and 10 bases lay between the germline ends. CDR1 is SGHRS and CDR2 is YFSETQ in the germline V gene. CDR3 amino acids: CASSLGTEINEKLFF. In DNA form, the CDR3 reads TGCGCCAGCAGCTTGGGGACAGAGATTAATGAAAAACTGTTTTTT.

The J gene is TRBJ1-5, the V gene TRBV6-6, with 8 bases matching TRBD1. V was clipped by 7 bases and J by 4 bases; unmatched bases: 3. Germline CDR1 is MNHNY and CDR2 is SVGAGI (reference sequence). CDR3 length: 13 amino acids. CDR3 DNA sequence: TGTGCCAGCATCCGGGACAGGAATCAGCCCCAGCATTTT. Protein product: CASIRDRNQPQHF.

The chain's CDR3 is CASRASGRETQYF. CDR3 nucleotides: TGTGCCAGCAGAGCAAGCGGGAGGGAGACCCAGTACTTC. The chain combines TRBV7-2 with TRBJ2-5, with 9 bases aligning to TRBD2. The V and J ends lost 6 bases and 5 bases, in that order; junction bases with no gene match: 4. The CDR3 extends over 13 amino acids. Germline lookup yields CDR1 SGHTA and CDR2 FQGNSA.

V gene TRBV6-6 combines with J gene TRBJ1-2; no clear D gene. CDR1 MNHNY and CDR2 SVGAGI come from the germline V gene (reference sequence). V was clipped by 2 bases and J by 0 bases, with 13 bases between them. This CDR3 has 16 amino acids. The CDR3 DNA reads as TGTGCCAGCAGTTACGATCCCAGGCAGTCTAACTATGGCTACACCTTC. Translated, it gives CASSYDPRQSNYGYTF.

The chain links TRBV10-1 to TRBJ2-1; 7 nucleotides align to TRBD2. This CDR3 is 14 amino acids long. Germline values: CDR1 WNHNN, CDR2 SYGVQD (reference sequence). The trim removed 6 bases at V and 2 bases at J, leaving 4 bases unmatched. Here the CDR3 DNA reads TGCGCCAGCAGATTAGCGGGCGCCTACAATGAGCAGTTCTTC. Translation: CASRLAGAYNEQFF.

The chain recombines TRBV28 with TRBJ2-5, with 8 bases matching TRBD2. Trimming removed 5 bases from V and 2 bases from J; junction bases left unmatched: 7. CDR3 length: 15 residues. Looked up from germline, CDR1 is MDHEN and CDR2 is SYDVKM. This CDR3 is CASSRTGTRQETQYF. CDR3 DNA: TGTGCCAGCAGTAGAACCGGGACTAGACAAGAGACCCAGTACTTC.